The 32 T cell receptor beta chains below were found in one sample sequenced in a study of blood T cell repertoires in COVID-19. Generated by immunoSEQ multiplex PCR, the TCRdb table keeps only in-frame clones and is missing some. The table shows some 39,000 clones, with roughly 85% occurring only once. Material for sequencing was peripheral blood. Receptors were obtained from a man aged 60 to 69 with acute or convalescent COVID-19.

This chain joins TRBV19 and TRBJ1-6; the match to TRBD1 covers 9 bases. The length of the CDR3 is 14 residues. V lost 5 bases to trimming and J lost 10 bases; unmatched junction nucleotides: 6. Germline V gene sequence: CDR1 LNHDA, CDR2 SQIVND (reference sequence). CDR3 DNA sequence: TGTGCCAGTAGTGTCACAGGGGGCGAGTCACCCCTCCACTTT. Encoded protein: CASSVTGGESPLHF.

The chain recombines TRBV2 with TRBJ2-4; no reliable D call. V was shortened by 7 bases and J by 2 bases, with 18 bases between the two germline ends. The CDR3 is 16 amino acids. The germline V gene has CDR1 SNHLY and CDR2 FYNNEI. In nucleotides, the CDR3 is TGTGCCAGCATGGTTAGAGTAGCTGCGTCCAAAAACATTCAGTACTTC. Translation: CASMVRVAASKNIQYF.

The genes are TRBV10-3 and TRBJ2-2, with D tentatively TRBD2 (6 bases). CDR3 length: 16 amino acids. With 5 bases removed from V and 1 base from J, the gap between germline ends came to 14 bases. The germline V gene encodes CDR1 ENHRY and CDR2 SYGVKD. The CDR3 reads CAISLSGVGNTGELFF. The DNA for the CDR3 is TGTGCCATCAGTCTCTCGGGGGTAGGGAACACCGGGGAGCTGTTTTTT.

This clone was picked up one time. The rearrangement joins TRBV19 to TRBJ2-4; D not certain. V shed 2 bases and J shed 1 base, with 3 bases lying between them. This CDR3 has 13 amino acids. Germline V gene lookup returns CDR1 LNHDA and CDR2 SQIVND (reference sequence). In DNA form, the CDR3 reads TGTGCCAGTAGTATATCGGCCAAAAACATTCAGTACTTC. This gives the protein CASSISAKNIQYF. Full variable domain (rest looked up from reference TRBV19 and TRBJ2-4): DGGITQSPKYLFRKEGQNVTLSCEQNLNHDAMYWYRQDPGQGLRLIYYSQIVNDFQKGDIAEGYSVSREKKESFPLTVTSAQKNPTAFYLCASSISAKNIQYFGAGTRLSVL.

The chain joins TRBV28 to TRBJ2-2, with D uncertain. From germline, CDR1 is MDHEN and CDR2 SYDVKM. CDR3 length: 14 residues. V lost 5 bases and J 3 bases, leaving 10 bases between the germline ends. CDR3 coding DNA: TGTGCCAGCAGTACTCCAGCGTACACCGGGGAGCTGTTTTTT. Protein sequence: CASSTPAYTGELFF.

The chain links TRBV2 to TRBJ2-2; TRBD1 is a possible D gene (6 bases). The CDR3 spans 14 residues. The V gene's germline CDR1 is SNHLY and CDR2 FYNNEI. The germline V and J ends were trimmed by 5 bases and 5 bases, with 12 bases remaining between them. CDR3 sequence reads: CASSWGRNTGELFF. The CDR3 DNA reads TGTGCCAGCAGTTGGGGGCGGAATACCGGGGAGCTGTTTTTT.

This rearrangement joins TRBV7-8 to TRBJ2-3, with D perhaps TRBD2 (5 bases). CDR1 is SGHVS and CDR2 is FQNEAQ in the germline V gene. With 4 bases removed from V and 4 bases from J, the gap between germline ends came to 18 bases. CDR3 length: 16 amino acids. The CDR3 DNA sequence: TGTGCCAGCAGCTCGGGTGGGCTAGCTGAGCCAGATACGCAGTATTTT. Translated: CASSSGGLAEPDTQYF. The variable domain in full, completed from reference TRBV7-8 and TRBJ2-3, reads GAGVSQSPRYKVAKRGQDVALRCDPISGHVSLFWYQQALGQGPEFLTYFQNEAQLDKSGLPSDRFFAERPEGSVSTLKIQRTQQEDSAVYLCASSSGGLAEPDTQYFGPGTRLTVL.

The chain couples TRBV10-2 to TRBJ2-5; D is unresolved. V dropped 0 bases and J dropped 5 bases, with 10 bases sitting between them. Germline V gene sequence: CDR1 WSHSY, CDR2 SAAADI. The CDR3 consists of 14 residues. In DNA, the CDR3 is TGCGCCAGCAGTGAGTCGAATAGAATGGAGACCCAGTACTTC. Protein product: CASSESNRMETQYF.

The chain couples TRBV5-1 to TRBJ1-4; D might be TRBD1 (6 bases). V was shortened by 3 bases and J by 8 bases, with 14 bases between the two germline ends. CDR1 SGHRS and CDR2 YFSETQ come from the germline V gene. This CDR3 has 14 amino acids. This CDR3 reads CASSSPGEREKLFF. The CDR3 bases are TGCGCCAGCAGCTCCCCAGGGGAGCGAGAAAAACTGTTTTTT.

This clone has a single count. The gene calls are TRBV27 and TRBJ1-6; D is possibly TRBD1 (6 bases). V gave up 6 bases and J gave up 10 bases, with 16 bases separating them. Germline CDR1 MNHEY, CDR2 SMNVEV (reference sequence). This CDR3 has 14 amino acids. Here the CDR3 DNA reads TGTGCCAGCAGCTTACAGGGCCGTGGGTCACCCCTCCACTTT. Its translation: CASSLQGRGSPLHF.

The rearrangement links TRBV5-4 to TRBJ1-1; D perhaps matches TRBD1 (6 bases). CDR1 is SGHNT and CDR2 is YYREEE in the germline V gene (reference sequence). The length of the CDR3 is 14 residues. With 1 base removed from V and 1 base from J, the gap between germline ends came to 8 bases. CDR3 in amino acids: CASSLPGANTEAFF. The CDR3 region has the DNA TGTGCCAGCAGCTTGCCAGGGGCGAACACTGAAGCTTTCTTT.

V gene TRBV6-5 combines with J gene TRBJ2-7, with a tentative D call TRBD2 (6 bases). CDR1 is MNHEY, CDR2 SVGAGI, per germline. Trimming left V 5 bases short and J 2 bases short, with 16 bases between. The CDR3 is made up of 15 amino acids. CDR3 protein: CASSQPGTSTYEQYF. The CDR3 nucleotides are TGTGCCAGCAGTCAACCCGGGACTTCCACCTACGAGCAGTACTTC.

This clone appeared a few times. V gene TRBV7-2 combines with J gene TRBJ1-5; D is undetermined. Germline CDR1 reads SGHTA; CDR2 reads FQGNSA. The CDR3 is made up of 15 amino acids. Trimming left V 5 bases short and J 2 bases short, with 13 bases between. For the CDR3, the DNA is TGTGCCAGCAGCCCCCCCGGTGGTGGCAATCAGCCCCAGCATTTT. This codes for CASSPPGGGNQPQHF.

The chain employs TRBV9 and TRBJ2-7; possibly TRBD2 for D (7 bases). V lost 2 bases, J lost 4 bases, and 22 bases lay in between. This CDR3 is built from 17 residues. Germline V gives CDR1 SGDLS, CDR2 YYNGEE. CDR3 coding DNA: TGTGCCAGCAGCGTGAGTGGGGGCACTAGCGAAAATTACGAGCAGTACTTC. Its protein product is CASSVSGGTSENYEQYF. The full variable domain, its missing parts supplied by reference TRBV9 and TRBJ2-7, is DSGVTQTPKHLITATGQRVTLRCSPRSGDLSVYWYQQSLDQGLQFLIQYYNGEERAKGNILERFSAQQFPDLHSELNLSSLELGDSALYFCASSVSGGTSENYEQYFGPGTRLTVT.

This clone appeared a single time. The chain recombines TRBV27 with TRBJ2-3; D gene ambiguous. The CDR3 consists of 13 residues. The V gene's germline CDR1 is MNHEY and CDR2 SMNVEV (reference sequence). Trimming left V 2 bases short and J 7 bases short, with 10 bases between. The DNA of the CDR3 is TGTGCCAGCAGTTTAAACCCTATGCATACGCAGTATTTT. As protein: CASSLNPMHTQYF.

This clone showed up just once. The rearrangement joins TRBV7-2 to TRBJ2-2; 9 positions match TRBD2. CDR3 size: 16 residues. Germline loops: CDR1 SGHTA, CDR2 FQGNSA. V trimming: 2 bases; J trimming: 6 bases; junction bases outside the gene matches: 7. The DNA of the CDR3 is TGTGCCAGCAGCTTACAGGGACTAGCCACGGCCGGGGAGCTGTTTTTT. Protein: CASSLQGLATAGELFF.

This clone was recorded only once. The rearrangement uses TRBV10-3 and TRBJ1-3, with D possibly being TRBD1 (5 bases). The CDR3 consists of 15 residues. CDR1 is ENHRY and CDR2 is SYGVKD in the germline V gene. Trimming left V 6 bases short and J 2 bases short, with 14 bases between. In DNA, the CDR3 is TGTGCCATCAGGGGGGAGGGGACTACTGGAAACACCATATATTTT. Its protein product is CAIRGEGTTGNTIYF.

This chain connects TRBV21-1 to TRBJ1-5. TRBV21-1 corresponds to a pseudogene. The CDR3 totals 16 residues. The CDR3 here is CASSTRGGGRGQPQHF. CDR3 nucleotide sequence: TGTGCCAGCAGCACCCGAGGTGGAGGGCGAGGTCAGCCCCAGCATTTT.

This chain links TRBV5-1 with TRBJ2-2; 7 bases agree with TRBD2. Germline CDR1 SGHRS, CDR2 YFSETQ. The CDR3 runs to 16 residues. Trimming removed 0 bases from V and 4 bases from J; junction bases left unmatched: 6. CDR3 bases: TGCGCCAGCAGCTTGGCTGGAGGCGGGAGCACCGGGGAGCTGTTTTTT. It translates to CASSLAGGGSTGELFF.

This chain links TRBV20-1 with TRBJ2-3, with D maybe TRBD2 (6 bases). The V and J ends lost 3 bases and 5 bases respectively, with 15 bases between them. This CDR3 is 14 amino acids long. The germline gives CDR1 DFQATT, CDR2 SNEGSKA (reference sequence). The CDR3 sequence is CSASSRQGGDTQYF. CDR3 in DNA: TGCAGTGCTAGTTCCCGGCAGGGAGGAGATACGCAGTATTTT.

The V gene is TRBV5-1, the J gene TRBJ2-6; no clear D gene. Germline-derived CDR1 and CDR2 are SGHRS and YFSETQ. There are 16 residues in the CDR3. Trimming cost V 4 bases and J 0 bases, with 11 bases left between them. The CDR3 DNA reads as TGCGCCAGCAGCCTCTTAGAGAACTCTGGGGCCAACGTCCTGACTTTC. Its protein product is CASSLLENSGANVLTF. Full variable domain (missing parts from reference TRBV5-1 and TRBJ2-6): KAGVTQTPRYLIKTRGQQVTLSCSPISGHRSVSWYQQTPGQGLQFLFEYFSETQRNKGNFPGRFSGRQFSNSRSEMNVSTLELGDSALYLCASSLLENSGANVLTFGAGSRLTVL.

The chain has TRBV5-1 and TRBJ2-1; 13 nucleotides match TRBD2. Per germline, CDR1 SGHRS and CDR2 YFSETQ. This CDR3 region has 15 residues. Losses at the gene ends were 0 bases for V and 7 bases for J; bases not matched to a gene: 1. The CDR3: CASSLALAGGNEQFF. CDR3 sequence (DNA): TGCGCCAGCAGCTTGGCACTAGCGGGAGGGAATGAGCAGTTCTTC.

The chain links TRBV12-3 or TRBV12-4 to TRBJ1-2, with D perhaps matching TRBD1 (5 bases). V was pared by 8 bases and J by 7 bases, with 11 bases between. The CDR3 is 11 amino acids. CDR3 in DNA: TGTGCCAGCGCATTGGGGGGTGGCTACACCTTC. Its translation: CASALGGGYTF.

The CDR3 DNA is TGTGCCAGCAGCTTAACGGCTTCGGCAGCGGCCCCCTACGAGCAGTACTTC. This gives the protein CASSLTASAAAPYEQYF. The chain links TRBV7-2 to TRBJ2-7; TRBD2 might be the D (5 bases). CDR3 length: 17 residues. Germline loops: CDR1 SGHTA, CDR2 FQGNSA. Trimming cost V 2 bases and J 2 bases, with 19 bases left between them.

The chain is built from TRBV4-1 and TRBJ2-7; 7 nucleotides line up with TRBD1. Germline V lookup: CDR1 MGHRA, CDR2 YSYEKL. J gave up 0 bases and V 0 bases, and 11 bases lay outside the gene matches. This CDR3 is 18 amino acids long. CDR3 protein: CASSQDLSRGQSSYEQYF. The CDR3 DNA is TGCGCCAGCAGCCAAGATCTTAGCCGGGGACAGAGCTCCTACGAGCAGTACTTC.

This chain links TRBV7-6 with TRBJ2-7, with a tentative D call TRBD2 (5 bases). Germline CDR1 is SGHVS and CDR2 is FNYEAQ. CDR3 size: 13 residues. Trimming removed 3 bases from V and 6 bases from J, with 12 bases in between. The CDR3 spells CASSFDGVGEQYF. The CDR3 coding sequence is TGTGCCAGCAGCTTTGACGGGGTCGGCGAGCAGTACTTC.

The chain has TRBV9 and TRBJ2-5; 9 nucleotides align to TRBD1. Germline trimming cut 2 bases from V and 5 bases from J; bases unmatched to any gene: 4. This CDR3 contains 14 residues. Germline lookup yields CDR1 SGDLS and CDR2 YYNGEE. The CDR3, as DNA: TGTGCCAGCAGCGTTACAGACAGGGGGGAGACCCAGTACTTC. It translates to CASSVTDRGETQYF. Full variable domain (rest looked up from reference TRBV9 and TRBJ2-5): DSGVTQTPKHLITATGQRVTLRCSPRSGDLSVYWYQQSLDQGLQFLIQYYNGEERAKGNILERFSAQQFPDLHSELNLSSLELGDSALYFCASSVTDRGETQYFGPGTRLLVL.

This clone occurred a few times. This rearrangement joins TRBV19 to TRBJ2-2, with a tentative D call TRBD1 (6 bases). Germline V gene sequence: CDR1 LNHDA, CDR2 SQIVND (reference sequence). The CDR3 runs to 14 residues. Trimming left V 4 bases short and J 1 base short, with 7 bases between. The CDR3 reads CASSTQGNTGELFF. The CDR3 bases are TGTGCCAGTAGTACACAGGGGAACACCGGGGAGCTGTTTTTT.

The gene calls are TRBV6-5 and TRBJ2-7; D perhaps matches TRBD1 (7 bases). This CDR3 is 14 amino acids long. Trimming pared 6 bases from V and 3 bases from J, leaving 15 bases between. Germline CDR1 MNHEY, CDR2 SVGAGI. CDR3 sequence reads: CASRSTGRFYEQYF. As DNA, the CDR3 is TGTGCCAGCAGGTCGACAGGGAGGTTCTACGAGCAGTACTTC.

The DNA of the CDR3 is TGTGCCAGCAGCTTAGGTAGCGGGACGGTTATGGGCACAGATACGCAGTATTTT. It yields the protein CASSLGSGTVMGTDTQYF. The chain links TRBV11-2 to TRBJ2-3, with TRBD2 identical over 8 bases. The CDR3 consists of 18 residues. Per the germline V gene, CDR1 is SGHAT and CDR2 is FQNNGV. J was trimmed by 1 base and V by 1 base; bases with no gene match: 10.

The chain carries TRBV19 and TRBJ2-1, with a tentative D call TRBD2 (6 bases). CDR3 length: 17 amino acids. The germline V gene encodes CDR1 LNHDA and CDR2 SQIVND (reference sequence). V lost 6 bases to trimming and J lost 5 bases, with 23 bases between them. The CDR3 is CASRRGRIEVGNNEQFF. CDR3 DNA: TGTGCCAGTAGGCGGGGAAGGATAGAGGTTGGTAACAATGAGCAGTTCTTC.

This clone was found once. The chain employs TRBV2 and TRBJ1-2, with D perhaps matching TRBD1 (6 bases). From germline, CDR1 is SNHLY and CDR2 FYNNEI. V dropped 6 bases and J dropped 8 bases, with 16 bases sitting between them. This CDR3 comprises 13 residues. This CDR3 reads CASSGDKFDGYTF. DNA for the CDR3: TGTGCCAGCAGCGGGGACAAGTTCGACGGCTACACCTTC.